The 17 T cell receptor beta chains below come from one sample, sequenced in a study of T cell responses to AZD1222 COVID-19 vaccine. The table came from immunoSEQ multiplex PCR; TCRdb's copy has only in-frame clones and leaves some out. This table has more than 130,000 clones, 90% appearing once. The starting material was peripheral blood, obtained on day 0 of AZD1222 vaccination. The receptors were sampled from an adult in good health.

V is TRBV5-1 and J is TRBJ2-2; 8 bases line up with TRBD1. V lost 2 bases and J lost 4; bases outside the gene matches: 4. CDR1 is SGHRS, CDR2 YFSETQ, per germline. There are 15 residues in the CDR3. The CDR3 nucleotides read TGCGCCAGCAGCTTCGGACAGGGTGTCACCGGGGAGCTGTTTTTT. The encoded protein is CASSFGQGVTGELFF.

As to this clone: At one end, the junction sequence differs from germline, possibly due to a read error. This chain uses TRBV30 with TRBJ1-1; TRBD1 is a possible D gene (6 bases). This CDR3 is built from 14 residues. Germline values: CDR1 GTSNPN, CDR2 SVGIG (reference sequence). The CDR3: CAWTAGGGATEAFF. In DNA form, the CDR3 reads TGTGCTTGGACTGCGGGCGGGGGGGCCACTGAAGCTTTCTTT.

In regard to this clone: Different DNA sequences within this sample yield the same CDR3. In DNA form, the CDR3 reads TGTGCCAGCAGTTTAGGGGGGAACACTGAAGCTTTCTTT. Protein product: CASSLGGNTEAFF. The genes are TRBV12-3 or TRBV12-4 and TRBJ1-1, with no clear D. V lost 1 base to trimming and J lost 1 base, with 4 bases between them. The CDR3 covers 13 residues.

V and J are TRBV15 and TRBJ2-3; unclear D gene. CDR3 length: 11 residues. Deletions cut 5 bases from V and 4 bases from J, with 4 bases between. Germline assignment: CDR1 LNHNV and CDR2 YYDKDF (reference sequence). The CDR3, as DNA: TGTGCCACCAGCGGAGCAGATACGCAGTATTTT. Translated: CATSGADTQYF.

The CDR3 region is CAISESSGPGNTIYF. CDR3 bases: TGTGCCATCAGTGAGTCATCAGGGCCTGGAAACACCATATATTTT. V gene TRBV10-3 combines with J gene TRBJ1-3; TRBD1 is a possible D gene (5 bases). Deletions cut 0 bases from V and 2 bases from J, with 8 bases between. The CDR3 has 15 amino acids. Germline V gene lookup returns CDR1 ENHRY and CDR2 SYGVKD.

The chain recombines TRBV7-8 with TRBJ1-1, with TRBD1 matching 8 bases. Germline assignment: CDR1 SGHVS and CDR2 FQNEAQ. V was pared by 5 bases and J by 0 bases, with 8 bases of the junction left unmatched. The CDR3 totals 16 residues. The CDR3 is CASSPDPGGLNTEAFF. The CDR3 DNA sequence: TGTGCCAGCAGCCCCGATCCAGGGGGCCTGAACACTGAAGCTTTCTTT.

This clone was counted only a few times. The chain couples TRBV27 to TRBJ1-2; D is possibly TRBD1 (5 bases). This CDR3 has 13 residues. Per the germline V gene, CDR1 is MNHEY and CDR2 is SMNVEV (reference sequence). V was clipped by 2 bases and J by 7 bases, with 11 bases between them. Here the CDR3 reads CASSLIGASGYTF. The CDR3 nucleotides read TGTGCCAGCAGTTTAATCGGGGCCAGTGGCTACACCTTC.

V gene TRBV7-6 combines with J gene TRBJ1-5; 10 positions match TRBD1. The length of the CDR3 is 17 residues. J was trimmed by 5 bases and V by 5 bases; bases with no gene match: 12. Per germline, CDR1 SGHVS and CDR2 FNYEAQ. The CDR3 DNA follows: TGTGCCAGCAGCCGAGGGACAGGGGTCAGCCGTGATCAGCCCCAGCATTTT. Encoded protein: CASSRGTGVSRDQPQHF.

This chain uses TRBV10-3 with TRBJ2-5; possible D gene TRBD2, 5 bases. Trimming pared 7 bases from V and 4 bases from J, leaving 10 bases between. Germline V lookup: CDR1 ENHRY, CDR2 SYGVKD. The length of the CDR3 is 12 residues. Here the CDR3 reads CAINEGRETQYF. CDR3 nucleotide sequence: TGTGCCATCAACGAGGGCCGAGAGACCCAGTACTTC.

This sequence joins TRBV4-3 and TRBJ2-2; 7 positions match TRBD2. V shed 0 bases, J shed 2 bases, and the junction held 3 bases outside the gene matches. CDR3 length: 16 residues. CDR1 and CDR2 from the germline V gene are LGHNA and YSLEER. DNA for the CDR3: TGCGCCAGCAGCCAAGAAGCGGGACCCAACACCGGGGAGCTGTTTTTT. It translates to CASSQEAGPNTGELFF.

The chain links TRBV2 to TRBJ2-5; TRBD1 matches at 8 bases. After removal of 1 base from V and 5 bases from J, the junction contained 18 bases not matched to a gene. The germline CDR1 and CDR2 sequences are SNHLY and FYNNEI. The CDR3 extends over 19 amino acids. The CDR3 sequence is CASSEDRRTGTTWRETQYF. The DNA of the CDR3 is TGTGCCAGCAGTGAAGATAGGAGGACAGGGACAACCTGGAGGGAGACCCAGTACTTC.

CDR3: CASRKEIKRFDTEAFF. The CDR3, as DNA: TGTGCCAGCAGGAAAGAAATTAAAAGGTTCGACACTGAAGCTTTCTTT. The chain couples TRBV27 to TRBJ1-1; D uncertain. V was cut by 6 bases and J by 3 bases, with 20 bases left in between. The CDR3 covers 16 residues. Per germline, CDR1 MNHEY and CDR2 SMNVEV (reference sequence).

V gene TRBV9 combines with J gene TRBJ1-6; D might be TRBD1 (5 bases). This CDR3 contains 17 residues. Per germline, CDR1 SGDLS and CDR2 YYNGEE. Between the trimmed V and J ends, which lost 3 bases and 2 bases, there was a span of 15 bases. The CDR3, as DNA: TGTGCCAGCAGCGCGCTGTTGAGGGGCGCCTATAATTCACCCCTCCACTTT. It codes for CASSALLRGAYNSPLHF.

V and J are TRBV7-8 and TRBJ1-4, with D possibly being TRBD1 (5 bases). CDR1 is SGHVS, CDR2 FQNEAQ, per germline. Trimming left V 5 bases short and J 4 bases short, with 14 bases between. This CDR3 has 15 amino acids. CDR3 nucleotides: TGTGCCAGCAGCGGTGGTTCGGGACTTAATGAAAAACTGTTTTTT. Residues: CASSGGSGLNEKLFF.

The rearrangement joins TRBV19 to TRBJ1-6, with D tentatively TRBD1 (5 bases). The CDR3 is 15 amino acids. V was pared by 2 bases and J by 8 bases, with 13 bases between. CDR1 LNHDA and CDR2 SQIVND come from the germline V gene (reference sequence). The CDR3 loop is CASSISGGYDSPLHF. The CDR3 DNA is TGTGCCAGTAGTATATCGGGGGGGTATGATTCACCCCTCCACTTT. The full variable domain, rest sourced from reference TRBV19 and TRBJ1-6, is DGGITQSPKYLFRKEGQNVTLSCEQNLNHDAMYWYRQDPGQGLRLIYYSQIVNDFQKGDIAEGYSVSREKKESFPLTVTSAQKNPTAFYLCASSISGGYDSPLHFGNGTRLTVT.

The chain links TRBV10-3 to TRBJ2-2; perhaps D is TRBD1 or TRBD2 (5 bases each). The germline V gene has CDR1 ENHRY and CDR2 SYGVKD. The ends were cut back, 6 bases at V and 6 bases at J, with 14 bases in the middle. The CDR3 sequence is 14 residues long. In nucleotides, the CDR3 is TGTGCCATCAGGCCGGGACCTGAAGCCGGGGAGCTGTTTTTT. Its translation is CAIRPGPEAGELFF.

The CDR3 here is CASSLGERYEQYF. As DNA, the CDR3 is TGTGCCAGCAGCTTGGGGGAGAGGTACGAGCAGTACTTC. The rearrangement uses TRBV5-4 and TRBJ2-7; weak D call: TRBD2 (5 bases). CDR1 and CDR2 (germline): SGHNT, YYREEE (reference sequence). Trimming removed 0 bases from V and 4 bases from J, with 8 bases in between. The CDR3 is 13 amino acids.